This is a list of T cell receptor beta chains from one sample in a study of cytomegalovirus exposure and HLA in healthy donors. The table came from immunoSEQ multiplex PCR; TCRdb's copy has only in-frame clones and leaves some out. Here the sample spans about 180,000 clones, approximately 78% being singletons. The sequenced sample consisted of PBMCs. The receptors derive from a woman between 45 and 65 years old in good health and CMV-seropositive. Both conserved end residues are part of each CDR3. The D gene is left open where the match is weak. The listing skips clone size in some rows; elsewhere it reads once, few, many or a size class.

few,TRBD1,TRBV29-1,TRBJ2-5,TGCAGCGTTGGCCCCGGGACAGGGAGAAAAGAGACCCAGTACTTC,CSVGPGTGRKETQYF
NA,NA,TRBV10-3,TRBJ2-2,TGTGCCATCAGTGAGGTCCAGGGGGGTGCCGGGGAGCTGTTTTTT,CAISEVQGGAGELFF
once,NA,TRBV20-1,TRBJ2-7,TGCAGTGCTAGTGCTGGACTCGAGCAGTACTTC,CSASAGLEQYF
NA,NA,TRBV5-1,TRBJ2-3,TGCGCCAGCGCTGGGGCCGGGCTTCGCGATACGCAGTATTTT,CASAGAGLRDTQYF
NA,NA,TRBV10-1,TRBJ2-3,TGCGCCAGCAGTGAGCGCCCGGGATGGGGCACAGATACGCAGTATTTT,CASSERPGWGTDTQYF
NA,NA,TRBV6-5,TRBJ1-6,TGTGCCAGCAGGCCGGGACTTAATTCACCCCTCCACTTT,CASRPGLNSPLHF
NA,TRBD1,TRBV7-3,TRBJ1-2,TGTGCCAGCAGCCAACCGGGACAGGAGGATGGCTACACCTTC,CASSQPGQEDGYTF
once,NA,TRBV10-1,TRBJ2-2,TGCGCCAGCAGTAGAGCGGGGAACACCGGGGAGCTGTTTTTT,CASSRAGNTGELFF
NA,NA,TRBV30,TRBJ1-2,TGTGCCTGGAGTGGGGGGGGGCTTAGCTATGGCTACACCTTC,CAWSGGGLSYGYTF
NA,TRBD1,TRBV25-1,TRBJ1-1,TGTGCCAGCAGTCCCGAAGGCCGGGACAGGGGCTCGAACACTGAAGCTTTCTTT,CASSPEGRDRGSNTEAFF
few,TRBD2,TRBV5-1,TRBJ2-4,TGCGCCAGCAGCTTGGCCCCACTAGCGGGGGGGGGAGCCAAAAACATTCAGTACTTC,CASSLAPLAGGGAKNIQYF
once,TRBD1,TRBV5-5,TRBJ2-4,TGTGCCAGCAGCTTGGTTGGGACAGGGGGCAAAAACATTCAGTACTTC,CASSLVGTGGKNIQYF
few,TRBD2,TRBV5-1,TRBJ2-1,TGCGCCAGCAGCCGGGGGACTAGCGGAAATGAGCAGTTCTTC,CASSRGTSGNEQFF
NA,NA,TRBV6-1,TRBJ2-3,TGTGCCAGCAGTGAAGCGTGGGTGGCGGGCACAGATACGCAGTATTTT,CASSEAWVAGTDTQYF
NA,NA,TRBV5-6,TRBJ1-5,TGTGCCAGCCTATATGGGGGAGGGAGTGGTCAGCCCCAGCATTTT,CASLYGGGSGQPQHF
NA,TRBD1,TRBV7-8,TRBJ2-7,TGTGCCAGCAGCTTAGACCGGACAGGGGTCCTGGAGCAGTACTTC,CASSLDRTGVLEQYF
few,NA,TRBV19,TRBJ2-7,TGTGCCAGTAGTATAGGCCCCGGGAATTCCTACGAGCAGTACTTC,CASSIGPGNSYEQYF
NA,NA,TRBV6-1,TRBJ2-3,TGTGCCAGCAGTGGTGGGGACTCAGATACGCAGTATTTT,CASSGGDSDTQYF
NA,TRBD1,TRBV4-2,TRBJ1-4,TGTGCCAGCAGCCTCACCGGGACAGGGGCTTCAAGGGATGAAAAACTGTTTTTT,CASSLTGTGASRDEKLFF
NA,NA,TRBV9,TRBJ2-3,TGTGCCAGCAGCGTAGGAGGAAGCACAGATACGCAGTATTTT,CASSVGGSTDTQYF
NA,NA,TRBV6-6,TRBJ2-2,TGTGCCAGCAGCCCCGAGGGTCCCGGGGAGCTGTTTTTT,CASSPEGPGELFF
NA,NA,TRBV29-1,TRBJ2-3,TGCAGCGCCGAGGGGGGGCAGACAGATACGCAGTATTTT,CSAEGGQTDTQYF
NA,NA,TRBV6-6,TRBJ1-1,TGTGCCAGCAGTTACGCGGGATCCATGAACACTGAAGCTTTCTTT,CASSYAGSMNTEAFF
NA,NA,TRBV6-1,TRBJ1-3,TGTGCCAGCAGCCTAGACCCGGCGTCTGGAAACACCATATATTTT,CASSLDPASGNTIYF
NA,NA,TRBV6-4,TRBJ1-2,TGTGCCAGCAGGACAGGTCAGGACTATGGCTACACCTTC,CASRTGQDYGYTF
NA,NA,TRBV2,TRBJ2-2,TGTGCCAGCAGTGAAGAGGGGACCGGGGAGCTGTTTTTT,CASSEEGTGELFF
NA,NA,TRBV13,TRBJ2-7,TGTGCCAGCGCCGGCGGGCCCAGCTCCCACGAGCAGTACTTC,CASAGGPSSHEQYF
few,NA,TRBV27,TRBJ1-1,TGTGCCAGCAGTTGGGGGGACTGGAACACTGAAGCTTTCTTT,CASSWGDWNTEAFF
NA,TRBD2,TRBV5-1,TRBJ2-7,TGCGCCAGCAGCGGGACTAGCGGACCGGGGGAGCAGTACTTC,CASSGTSGPGEQYF
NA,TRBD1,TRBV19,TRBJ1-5,TGTGCCAGTAGTATCTTGGGACAGGGATACAATCAGCCCCAGCATTTT,CASSILGQGYNQPQHF